The clone carrying this T cell receptor beta chain occurred many times. Germline CDR1 is SGHTA and CDR2 is FQGNSA. V lost 0 bases and J 2 bases, leaving 8 bases between the germline ends. CDR3 length: 15 residues. After template switching added a universal primer site, the resulting cDNA carried unique molecular identifiers. TCRdb used MiXCR to reprocess the 5' RACE reads, holding one entry per CDR3 protein. The sample includes 690,000 or so distinct CDR3 sequences, approximately 6.1% of them seen just once. The data originate from a study of identical twins. The sample consisted of naive T cells sorted from blood. This TCR was sampled from a man between 18 and 29 years old in good health. This chain uses TRBV7-2 with TRBJ1-3; D remains ambiguous. CDR3 nucleotides: TGTGCCAGCAGCTTAGCAGGGAACCCTGGAAACACCATATATTTT. Translating it yields CASSLAGNPGNTIYF.